This entry lists 5 T cell receptor beta chains sequenced from one sample in a study of cytomegalovirus exposure and HLA in healthy donors. The study ran its PCR with 60 Vbeta and 13 Jbeta primers. Only in-frame clones appear in the TCRdb table, and some are missing; sequencing was by immunoSEQ multiplex PCR. The table shows about 220,000 clones, with approximately 70% occurring only once. The specimen sequenced was PBMCs. The source of these receptors is a woman in her twenties or thirties in good health and CMV-seronegative.

This clone was observed a few times. V and J are TRBV13 and TRBJ2-3; the D is unclear. V was cut by 5 bases and J by 6 bases, with 6 bases left in between. The CDR3 length is 11 residues. CDR1 is PRHDT, CDR2 FYEKMQ, per germline (reference sequence). The CDR3 DNA reads TGTGCCAGCAGCCCCCAGGATACGCAGTATTTT. Amino acid sequence: CASSPQDTQYF. The complete variable domain, with remaining parts taken from reference TRBV13 and TRBJ2-3, reads AAGVIQSPRHLIKEKRETATLKCYPIPRHDTVYWYQQGPGQDPQFLISFYEKMQSDKGSIPDRFSAQQFSDYHSELNMSSLELGDSALYFCASSPQDTQYFGPGTRLTVL.

This clone was counted a few times. V is TRBV6-1 and J is TRBJ2-3; D not certain. Germline V gene data show CDR1 as MNHNS and CDR2 as SASEGT. V lost 8 bases and J 3 bases, leaving 6 bases between the germline ends. This CDR3 region has 11 residues. In nucleotides, the CDR3 is TGTGCCAGCCTAAAGACAGATACGCAGTATTTT. Amino acids: CASLKTDTQYF.

The genes are TRBV6-6 and TRBJ2-3; 9 nucleotides agree with TRBD2. The V and J ends lost 6 bases and 0 bases, in that order; junction bases with no gene match: 7. Per germline, CDR1 MNHNY and CDR2 SVGAGI (reference sequence). The CDR3 is made up of 16 amino acids. CDR3 in DNA: TGTGCCAGCAGGACCAGACTAGCGGTTAGCACAGATACGCAGTATTTT. Translated, it gives CASRTRLAVSTDTQYF.

This chain joins TRBV7-3 and TRBJ1-2; tentatively, D is TRBD1 (5 bases). In germline, CDR1 is SGHTA, CDR2 FQGTGA. The CDR3 is 14 residues long. V gave up 5 bases and J gave up 4 bases, with 14 bases separating them. The CDR3 reads CASSQGGGAYGYTF. The CDR3 DNA reads as TGTGCCAGCAGCCAGGGCGGCGGCGCCTATGGCTACACCTTC.

J is TRBJ1-1 and V is TRBV7-9, with a possible D match to TRBD1 (6 bases). There are 12 residues in the CDR3. Germline V lookup: CDR1 SEHNR, CDR2 FQNEAQ (reference sequence). Trimming took off 6 bases at V and 6 bases at J, with 11 bases between the two ends. CDR3 DNA: TGTGCCAGCAGATCTGGGACACCTGAAGCTTTCTTT. This gives the protein CASRSGTPEAFF.